This T cell receptor (beta chain) was sequenced for a study of blood T cell repertoires in COVID-19. Overall study: The cDNA or gDNA used as material had been derived from T cells, B-cell-depleted T cells, or PBMCs.

As handled by the study authors: Cell counts per sample came from amplifying reference gene primers. TCRdb's table, derived via immunoSEQ multiplex PCR, lists solely in-frame clones and lacks some. That table furnishes V, J and clone size, whereas the DNA furnished D and trimming. Altogether under 350,000 clones are present, around 87% being singletons, with the ten largest covering around 1.2%. The sequenced sample consisted of peripheral blood. The receptor was isolated from a man in his sixties or seventies with acute or convalescent COVID-19.

The CDR3 region has the DNA TGTGCCAGCAGCTTGTACAGTAACCTTAATTCACCCCTCCACTTT. Protein sequence: CASSLYSNLNSPLHF. V and J are TRBV5-6 and TRBJ1-6; D not resolved. Trimming cost V 1 base and J 6 bases, with 11 bases left between them. This CDR3 has 15 residues. Germline CDR1 and CDR2: SGHDT and YYEEEE.